The clone carrying this T cell receptor (beta chain) was recorded at least ten times. Its antigen remains unidentified. V gave up 8 bases and J gave up 4 bases; unmatched junction bases: 8. The CDR3 consists of 15 residues. Per germline, CDR1 SNHLY and CDR2 FYNNEI. The sample comes from a study of regulatory T cells in long-lasting Graves disease. Study outcomes and limitations: The work looked only at peripheral blood and did not look at thyroid tissue.

This sample's time point: persistent/refractory GD, antithyroid drugs over 5 years with positive TRAb. Making the TCR library involved RNA that had been extracted from PBMCs. In building TCR beta libraries, iRepertoire HTBI primers were used together with Arm-PCR of CDR3 regions. Via MiXCR, TCRdb re-called the multiplex PCR reads, giving one row per CDR3 protein. The sample contains approximately 360,000 distinct CDR3 sequences, approximately 25% of which appear only once. V and J are TRBV2 and TRBJ2-2; 9 nucleotides align to TRBD1. The receptor comes from a woman aged 40 to 49 with Graves disease. The sequencing used peripheral blood mononuclear cells (PBMCs), collected when the disease was refractory, from a patient treated with antithyroid drugs. CDR3 region: CASDPGQGFTGELFF. CDR3 nucleotides: TGTGCCAGCGACCCCGGACAGGGGTTCACCGGGGAGCTGTTTTTT.